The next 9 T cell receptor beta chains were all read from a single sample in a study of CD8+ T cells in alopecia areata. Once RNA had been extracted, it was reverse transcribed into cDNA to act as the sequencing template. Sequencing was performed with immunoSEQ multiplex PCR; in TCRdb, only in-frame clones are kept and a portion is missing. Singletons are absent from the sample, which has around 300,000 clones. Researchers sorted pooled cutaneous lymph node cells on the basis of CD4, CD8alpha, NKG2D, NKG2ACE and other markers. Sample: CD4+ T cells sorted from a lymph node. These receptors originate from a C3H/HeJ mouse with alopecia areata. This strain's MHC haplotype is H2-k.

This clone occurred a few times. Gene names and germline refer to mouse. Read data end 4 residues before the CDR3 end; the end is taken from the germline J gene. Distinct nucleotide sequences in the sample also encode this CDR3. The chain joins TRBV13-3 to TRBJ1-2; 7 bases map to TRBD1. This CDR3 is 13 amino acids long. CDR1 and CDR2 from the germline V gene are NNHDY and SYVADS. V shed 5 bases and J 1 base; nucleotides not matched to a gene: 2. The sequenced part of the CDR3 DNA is TGTGCCAGCAGAGACAGGGAAAACTCC. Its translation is CASRDRENS. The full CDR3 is CASRDRENSDYTF.

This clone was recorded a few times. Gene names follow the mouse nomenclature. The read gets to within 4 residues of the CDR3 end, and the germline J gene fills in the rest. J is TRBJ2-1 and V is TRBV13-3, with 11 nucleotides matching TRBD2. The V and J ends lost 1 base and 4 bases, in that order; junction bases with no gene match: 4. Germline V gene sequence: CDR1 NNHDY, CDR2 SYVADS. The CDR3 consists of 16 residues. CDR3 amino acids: CASSDHWGGAYAEQFF. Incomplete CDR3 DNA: TGTGCCAGCAGTGATCACTGGGGGGGCGCTTATGCT.

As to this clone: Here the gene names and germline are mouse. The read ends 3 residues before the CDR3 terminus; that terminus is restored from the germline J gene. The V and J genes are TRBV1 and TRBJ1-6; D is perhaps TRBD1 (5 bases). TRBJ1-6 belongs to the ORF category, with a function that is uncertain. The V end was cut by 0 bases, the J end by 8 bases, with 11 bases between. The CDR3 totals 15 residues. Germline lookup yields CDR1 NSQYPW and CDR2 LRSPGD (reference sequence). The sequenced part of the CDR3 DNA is TGCACCTGCAGTGCAGATCTGGGGGGGTATTCGCCC. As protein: CTCSADLGGYSP. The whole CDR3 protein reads CTCSADLGGYSPLYF.

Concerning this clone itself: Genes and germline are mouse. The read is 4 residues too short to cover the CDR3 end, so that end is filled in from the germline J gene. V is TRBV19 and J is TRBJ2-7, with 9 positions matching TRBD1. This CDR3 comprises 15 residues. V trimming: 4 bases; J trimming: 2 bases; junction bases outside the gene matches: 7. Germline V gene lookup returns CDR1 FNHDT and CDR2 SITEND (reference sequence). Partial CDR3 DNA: TGTGCCAGCAGTTCCTCCGGGACAGGGCCCTAT. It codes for CASSSSGTGPY. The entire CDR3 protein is CASSSSGTGPYEQYF. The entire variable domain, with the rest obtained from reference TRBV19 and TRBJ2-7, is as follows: GGIITQTPKFLIGQEGQKLTLKCQQNFNHDTMYWYRQDSGKGLRLIYYSITENDLQKGDLSEGYDASREKKSSFSLTVTSAQKNEMAVFLCASSSSGTGPYEQYFGPGTRLTVL.

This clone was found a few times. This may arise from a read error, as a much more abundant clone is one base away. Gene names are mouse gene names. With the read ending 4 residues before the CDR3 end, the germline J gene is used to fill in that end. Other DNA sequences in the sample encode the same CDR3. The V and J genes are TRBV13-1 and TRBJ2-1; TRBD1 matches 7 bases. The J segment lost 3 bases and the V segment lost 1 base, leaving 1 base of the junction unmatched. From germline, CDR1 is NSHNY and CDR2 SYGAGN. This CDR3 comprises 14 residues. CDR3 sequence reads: CASSDPGGYAEQFF. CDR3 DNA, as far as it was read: TGTGCCAGCAGTGATCCAGGGGGCTATGCT.

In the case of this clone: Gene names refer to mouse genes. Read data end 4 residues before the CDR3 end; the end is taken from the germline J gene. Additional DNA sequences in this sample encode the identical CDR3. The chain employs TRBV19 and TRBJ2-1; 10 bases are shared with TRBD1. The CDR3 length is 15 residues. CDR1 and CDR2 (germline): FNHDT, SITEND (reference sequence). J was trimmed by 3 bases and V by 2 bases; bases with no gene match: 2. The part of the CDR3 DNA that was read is TGTGCCAGCAGTATCGGGACAGGGGTCTATGCT. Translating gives CASSIGTGVYA. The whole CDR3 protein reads CASSIGTGVYAEQFF. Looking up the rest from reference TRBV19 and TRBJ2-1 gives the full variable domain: GGIITQTPKFLIGQEGQKLTLKCQQNFNHDTMYWYRQDSGKGLRLIYYSITENDLQKGDLSEGYDASREKKSSFSLTVTSAQKNEMAVFLCASSIGTGVYAEQFFGPGTRLTVL.

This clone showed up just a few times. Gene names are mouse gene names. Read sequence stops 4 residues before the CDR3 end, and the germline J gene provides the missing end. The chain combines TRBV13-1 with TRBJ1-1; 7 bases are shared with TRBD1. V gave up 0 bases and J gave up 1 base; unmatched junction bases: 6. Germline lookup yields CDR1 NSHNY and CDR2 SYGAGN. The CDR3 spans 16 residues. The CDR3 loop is CASSDDGRDRNTEVFF. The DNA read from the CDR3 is TGTGCCAGCAGTGATGATGGGCGGGACAGAAACACA.

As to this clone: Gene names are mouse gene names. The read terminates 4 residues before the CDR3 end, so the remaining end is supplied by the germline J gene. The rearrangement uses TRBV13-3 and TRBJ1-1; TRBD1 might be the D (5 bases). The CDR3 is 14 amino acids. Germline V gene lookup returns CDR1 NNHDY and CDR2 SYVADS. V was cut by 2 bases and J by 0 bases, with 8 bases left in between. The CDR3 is CASSDRDANTEVFF. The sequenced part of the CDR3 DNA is TGTGCCAGCAGTGACAGGGATGCAAACACA.

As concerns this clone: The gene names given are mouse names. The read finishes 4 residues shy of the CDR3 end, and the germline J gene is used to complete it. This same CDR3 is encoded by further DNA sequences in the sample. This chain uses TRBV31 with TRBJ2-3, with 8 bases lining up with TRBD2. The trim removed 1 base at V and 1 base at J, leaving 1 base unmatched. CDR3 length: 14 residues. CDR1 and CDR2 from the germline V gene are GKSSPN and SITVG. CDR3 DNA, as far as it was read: TGTGCCTGGAGTCGGGGACTGGGTGCAGAA. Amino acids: CAWSRGLGAE. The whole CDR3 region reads CAWSRGLGAETLYF.